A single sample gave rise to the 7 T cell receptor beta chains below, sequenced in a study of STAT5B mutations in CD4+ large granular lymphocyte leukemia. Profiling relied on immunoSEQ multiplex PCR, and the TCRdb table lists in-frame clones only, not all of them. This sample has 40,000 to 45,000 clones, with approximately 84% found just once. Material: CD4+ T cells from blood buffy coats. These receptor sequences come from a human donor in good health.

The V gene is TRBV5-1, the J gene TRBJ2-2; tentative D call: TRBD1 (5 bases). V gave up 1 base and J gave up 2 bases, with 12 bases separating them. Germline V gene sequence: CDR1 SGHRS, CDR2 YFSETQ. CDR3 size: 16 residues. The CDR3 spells CASSLLGRTNTGELFF. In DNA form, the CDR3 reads TGCGCCAGCAGCTTGCTTGGACGGACAAACACCGGGGAGCTGTTTTTT.

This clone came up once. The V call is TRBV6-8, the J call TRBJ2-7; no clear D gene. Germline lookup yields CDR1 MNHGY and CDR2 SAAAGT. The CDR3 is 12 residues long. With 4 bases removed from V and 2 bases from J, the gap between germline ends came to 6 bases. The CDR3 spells CASSSTPYEQYF. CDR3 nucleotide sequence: TGTGCCAGCAGTTCAACCCCCTACGAGCAGTACTTC.

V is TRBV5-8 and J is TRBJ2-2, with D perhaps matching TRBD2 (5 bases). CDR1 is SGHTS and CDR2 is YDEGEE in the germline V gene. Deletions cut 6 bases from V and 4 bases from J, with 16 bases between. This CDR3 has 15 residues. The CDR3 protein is CASNIIPGSTGELFF. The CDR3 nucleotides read TGTGCCAGCAACATAATACCGGGGTCCACCGGGGAGCTGTTTTTT.

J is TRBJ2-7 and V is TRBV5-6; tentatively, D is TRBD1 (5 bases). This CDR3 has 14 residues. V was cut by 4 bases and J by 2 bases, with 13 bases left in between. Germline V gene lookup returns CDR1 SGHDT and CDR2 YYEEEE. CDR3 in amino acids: CASSPRTRTYEQYF. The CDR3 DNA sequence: TGTGCCAGCAGCCCGCGGACACGGACCTACGAGCAGTACTTC.

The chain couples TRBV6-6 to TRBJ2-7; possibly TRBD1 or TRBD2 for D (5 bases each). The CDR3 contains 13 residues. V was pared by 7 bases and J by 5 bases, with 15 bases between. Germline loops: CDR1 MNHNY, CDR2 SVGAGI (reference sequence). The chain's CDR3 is CASTRDGTHEQYF. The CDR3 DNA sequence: TGTGCCAGCACGCGTGACGGGACCCACGAGCAGTACTTC.

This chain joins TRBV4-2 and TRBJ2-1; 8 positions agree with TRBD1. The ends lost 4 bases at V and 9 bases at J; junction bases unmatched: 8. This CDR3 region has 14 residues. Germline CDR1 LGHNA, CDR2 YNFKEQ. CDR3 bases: TGTGCCAGCAGCCGCGGACAGGGCCACGGTGAGCAGTTCTTC. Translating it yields CASSRGQGHGEQFF.

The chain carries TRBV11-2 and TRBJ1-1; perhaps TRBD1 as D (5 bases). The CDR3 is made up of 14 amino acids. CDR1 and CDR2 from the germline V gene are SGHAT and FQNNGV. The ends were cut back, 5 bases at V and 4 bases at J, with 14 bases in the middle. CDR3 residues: CASSPRVRVTEAFF. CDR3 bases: TGTGCCAGCAGCCCCAGGGTAAGGGTCACTGAAGCTTTCTTT.